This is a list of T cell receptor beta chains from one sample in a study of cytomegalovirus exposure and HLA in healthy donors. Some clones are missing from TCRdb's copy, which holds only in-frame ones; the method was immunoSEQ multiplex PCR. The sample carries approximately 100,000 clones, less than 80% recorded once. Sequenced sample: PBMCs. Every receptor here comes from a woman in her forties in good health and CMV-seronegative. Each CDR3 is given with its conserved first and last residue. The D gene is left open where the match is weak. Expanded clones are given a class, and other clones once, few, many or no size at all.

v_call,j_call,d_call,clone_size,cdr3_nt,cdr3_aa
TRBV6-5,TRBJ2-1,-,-,TGTGCCAGCAGTTACGGGGCGGAGCAGTTCTTC,CASSYGAEQFF
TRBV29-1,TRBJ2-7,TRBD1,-,TGCAGCGTTGTACAGGGGGGCCACGAGCAGTACTTC,CSVVQGGHEQYF
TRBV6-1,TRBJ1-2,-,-,TGTGCCAGCAGTGAAGTTGGGACTGGCCCCTATGGCTACACCTTC,CASSEVGTGPYGYTF
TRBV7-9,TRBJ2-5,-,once,TGTGCCAGCAGCTTAGGGCAGGTCCAAGAGACCCAGTACTTC,CASSLGQVQETQYF
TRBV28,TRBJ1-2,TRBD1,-,TGTGCCAGCAGTTTGCGGGACAGCTCAAACTATGGCTACACCTTC,CASSLRDSSNYGYTF
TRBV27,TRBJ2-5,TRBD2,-,TGTGCCAGCAGTTCGTGGGAGGGAAGGGAGACCCAGTACTTC,CASSSWEGRETQYF
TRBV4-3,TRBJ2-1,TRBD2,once,TGCGCCAGCAGCCAAGCACTAGCGGGGTCAACACGCTCCTACAATGAGCAGTTCTTC,CASSQALAGSTRSYNEQFF
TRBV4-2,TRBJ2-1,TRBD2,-,TGTGCCAGCAGCCAAGAAAGCTCCGTAGCGGGTGCCTACAATGAGCAGTTCTTC,CASSQESSVAGAYNEQFF
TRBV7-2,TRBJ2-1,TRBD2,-,TGTGCCAGCAGATCCCCCTTAGCGGGAGTTGAGCAGTTCTTC,CASRSPLAGVEQFF
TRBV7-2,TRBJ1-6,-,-,TGTGCCAGCAGCTCAGGACAGTTTAATTCACCCCTCCACTTT,CASSSGQFNSPLHF
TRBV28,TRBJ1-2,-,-,TGTGCCAGCAGTCGGACAGACCTAACGGAGGGCTACACCTTC,CASSRTDLTEGYTF
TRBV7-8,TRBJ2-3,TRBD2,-,TGTGCCAGCAGCTTAGGGAGTAGCGGGGGGAGCACAGATACGCAGTATTTT,CASSLGSSGGSTDTQYF
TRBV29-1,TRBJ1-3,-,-,TGCAGCGTTGAGGTCCCGTTAGCCGGAAACACCATATATTTT,CSVEVPLAGNTIYF
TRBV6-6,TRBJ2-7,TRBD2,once,TGTGCCAGCACCCATGGGGGGGAATACGAGCAGTACTTC,CASTHGGEYEQYF
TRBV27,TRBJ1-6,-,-,TGTGCCAGCAGCAACTCCTATAATTCACCCCTCCACTTT,CASSNSYNSPLHF
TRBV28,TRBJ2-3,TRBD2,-,TGTGCCAGCAGGACTAGCGGGGGCACAGATACGCAGTATTTT,CASRTSGGTDTQYF
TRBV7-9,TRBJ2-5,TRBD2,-,TGTGCCAGCAGCTTAGCGGGAGCGGGAGAAGAGACCCAGTACTTC,CASSLAGAGEETQYF
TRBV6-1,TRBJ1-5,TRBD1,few,TGTGCCGGACAGGGGCCCTATAGCAATCAGCCCCAGCATTTT,CAGQGPYSNQPQHF
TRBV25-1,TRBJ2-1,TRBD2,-,TGTGCCAGCAGTGACCCTAGGACTAGCGGGGGTGACAATGAGCAGTTCTTC,CASSDPRTSGGDNEQFF
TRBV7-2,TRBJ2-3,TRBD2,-,TGTGCCAGCAGCTTAGTGTCCGGGGGGGGCACAGATACGCAGTATTTT,CASSLVSGGGTDTQYF
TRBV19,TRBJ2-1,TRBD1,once,TGTGCCAGCACCAAGGGACAGGGGGACAATGAGCAGTTCTTC,CASTKGQGDNEQFF
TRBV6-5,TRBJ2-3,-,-,TGTGCCAGCAGTTACGGGGGGTTTGCCACAGATACGCAGTATTTT,CASSYGGFATDTQYF
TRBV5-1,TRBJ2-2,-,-,TGCGCCAGCAGCTTGGAAGTTAGCTACACCGGGGAGCTGTTTTTT,CASSLEVSYTGELFF
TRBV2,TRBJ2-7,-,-,TGTGCCAGCTCTCCTAACTACGAGCAGTACTTC,CASSPNYEQYF
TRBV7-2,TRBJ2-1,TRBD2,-,TGTGCCAGCAGCGCCGGACTAGCGAGGGATGTTGAGCAGTTCTTC,CASSAGLARDVEQFF
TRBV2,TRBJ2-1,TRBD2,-,TGTGCCAGCAGTGCCCGGACTAGCGGGAGTATCTTGAATGAGCAGTTCTTC,CASSARTSGSILNEQFF
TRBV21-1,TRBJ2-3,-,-,TGTGCCATCTGCGTGTTTTGGGATACGCAGTATTTT,CAICVFWDTQYF
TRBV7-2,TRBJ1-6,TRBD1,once,TGTGCCAGCACCTTTTCGGGAGGACAGGGTGCTTCACCCCTCCACTTT,CASTFSGGQGASPLHF
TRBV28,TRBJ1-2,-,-,TGTGCCAGCAGCATGGGGGGGGCGACCTATGGCTACACCTTC,CASSMGGATYGYTF
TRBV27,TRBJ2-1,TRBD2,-,TGTGCCAGCAGTTTCGGGACTAGCGGCACCTACAATGAGCAGTTCTTC,CASSFGTSGTYNEQFF
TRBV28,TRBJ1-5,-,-,TGTGCCAGCAGTTTCCCCGACGAGGGCCAAAATCAGCCCCAGCATTTT,CASSFPDEGQNQPQHF
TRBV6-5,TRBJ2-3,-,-,TGTGCCAGCACAAAGCCGAGCACAGATACGCAGTATTTT,CASTKPSTDTQYF
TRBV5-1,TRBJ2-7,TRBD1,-,TGCGCCAGCCGGCAGGGGACAGGGGCATGGTACGAGCAGTACTTC,CASRQGTGAWYEQYF
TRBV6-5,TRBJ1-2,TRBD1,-,TGTGCCAGCAGAGGACAGGGGGCTTGGTATGGCTACACCTTC,CASRGQGAWYGYTF
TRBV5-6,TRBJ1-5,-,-,TGTGCCAGCAGCTTTTACAGGAGCAGTCAGCCCCAGCATTTT,CASSFYRSSQPQHF
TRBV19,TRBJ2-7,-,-,TGTGCCAGTAGGATGACGGGGACAACCTACGAGCAGTACTTC,CASRMTGTTYEQYF
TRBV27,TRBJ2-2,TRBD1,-,TGTGCCAGCAGTCCCCTATACCTCACAGGGGTAGGGACCGGGGAGCTGTTTTTT,CASSPLYLTGVGTGELFF